One sample yielded the 13 T cell receptor beta chains listed below, sequenced in a study of regulatory T cells in long-lasting Graves disease (dated by TCRdb to the early 2020s). The library relied on multiplex PCR. Sequencer: Illumina HiSeq 4000. To build TCR beta libraries, CDR3 regions were amplified by Arm-PCR using iRepertoire HTBI primers. TCRdb trimmed the raw reads at Q25, called clones with MiXCR and kept productive beta chains. Rows matching on CDR3 protein sequence are summarized as one entry with the most common DNA and genes. The sample table holds some 280,000 distinct CDR3 sequences, of which roughly a fifth were seen once. The top ten clones comprise around 50% of the sample. The time point label, as the study defines it: persistent/refractory GD, antithyroid drugs over 5 years with positive TRAb. RNA was extracted from PBMCs in TRIzol for both TCR sequencing and RNA sequencing. The sample was peripheral blood mononuclear cells (PBMCs), taken when the disease was refractory, from a patient treated with antithyroid drugs. These receptor sequences come from a female donor with Graves disease.

This clonotype showed up just a few times. The J gene is TRBJ1-5, the V gene TRBV28; maybe TRBD1 (6 bases). This CDR3 is built from 13 residues. Germline CDR1 MDHEN, CDR2 SYDVKM. The CDR3 DNA sequence: TGTGCTGCGGACAGTCCTAGCAATCAGCCCCAGCATTTT. Amino acids: CAADSPSNQPQHF.

This rearrangement joins TRBV18 to TRBJ1-1, with 7 bases aligning to TRBD1. The CDR3 consists of 14 residues. The V gene's germline CDR1 is KGHSH and CDR2 LQKENI. J gave up 7 bases and V 3 bases, and 8 bases lay outside the gene matches. The CDR3 nucleotides are TGTGCCAGCTCACCTGTCCCTGACAGGGATGAAGCTTTCTTT. Translation gives CASSPVPDRDEAFF. The full variable domain, in which reference TRBV18 and TRBJ1-1 provide the parts outside the CDR3, is NAGVMQNPRHLVRRRGQEARLRCSPMKGHSHVYWYRQLPEEGLKFMVYLQKENIIDESGMPKERFSAEFPKEGPSILRIQQVVRGDSAAYFCASSPVPDRDEAFFGQGTRLTVV.

Only a few counts were recorded for this clonotype. This clone may be a read error of a much larger clone one base away. The chain has TRBV6-1 and TRBJ1-2; D unclear. Germline values: CDR1 MNHNS, CDR2 SASEGT. The CDR3 extends over 10 amino acids. CDR3 in amino acids: CAIWSYDYTF. The CDR3 nucleotides read TGTGCCATCTGGTCCTATGACTACACCTTC.

The sample holds many counts of this clonotype. The chain joins TRBV20-1 to TRBJ1-5; 9 bases are a match to TRBD1. The CDR3 loop spans 14 amino acids. Germline V gene lookup returns CDR1 DFQATT and CDR2 SNEGSKA (reference sequence). V trimming: 5 bases; J trimming: 3 bases; junction bases outside the gene matches: 5. In DNA form, the CDR3 reads TGCAGTGCTCGGACAGGGGTGACCAATCAGCCCCAGCATTTT. Its translation: CSARTGVTNQPQHF.

Only a few counts were recorded for this clonotype. The V gene is TRBV28, the J gene TRBJ2-7; TRBD1 is a possible D gene (5 bases). This CDR3 comprises 14 residues. With 4 bases removed from V and 3 bases from J, the gap between germline ends came to 13 bases. Germline values: CDR1 MDHEN, CDR2 SYDVKM. Here the CDR3 reads CASSSFSDIYEQYF. DNA of the CDR3: TGTGCCAGCAGTTCCTTCTCGGACATCTACGAGCAGTACTTC.

The chain combines TRBV24-1 with TRBJ1-2; 11 positions agree with TRBD1. Germline V gene lookup returns CDR1 KGHDR and CDR2 SFDVKD. The V segment lost 5 bases and the J segment 2 bases; nucleotides outside the gene matches: 9. This CDR3 contains 17 residues. The CDR3 DNA follows: TGTGCCACCAGTGGGATTACTGGACAGGGGGCGAACTATGGCTACACCTTC. It codes for CATSGITGQGANYGYTF.

This clonotype showed up many times. The genes are TRBV28 and TRBJ1-5; maybe TRBD1 (5 bases). V gave up 7 bases and J gave up 5 bases, with 12 bases separating them. This CDR3 comprises 13 residues. Germline V lookup: CDR1 MDHEN, CDR2 SYDVKM. DNA of the CDR3: TGTGCCAGCACGTGGGAGACAGATCAGCCCCAGCATTTT. Its protein is CASTWETDQPQHF.

This clonotype was recorded a few times. The rearrangement joins TRBV11-1 to TRBJ2-7; maybe TRBD2 (5 bases). Germline lookup yields CDR1 SGHAT and CDR2 FQDESV (reference sequence). V lost 2 bases and J 5 bases, leaving 13 bases between the germline ends. The CDR3 loop spans 14 amino acids. CDR3 nucleotides: TGTGCCAGCAGCTTAAAAGTATTCGGGGACGAGCAGTACTTC. Translated: CASSLKVFGDEQYF.

This clonotype was detected only a few times. The chain couples TRBV20-1 to TRBJ2-6; TRBD2 matches 8 bases. CDR1 DFQATT and CDR2 SNEGSKA come from the germline V gene (reference sequence). This CDR3 is built from 17 residues. Losses at the gene ends were 3 bases for V and 0 bases for J; bases not matched to a gene: 7. Here the CDR3 reads CSASNLAGYSGANVLTF. The DNA for the CDR3 is TGCAGTGCTAGCAACCTAGCGGGTTACTCTGGGGCCAACGTCCTGACTTTC.

The V call is TRBV4-1, the J call TRBJ2-5; D remains ambiguous. V was cut by 0 bases and J by 4 bases, with 9 bases left in between. CDR3 length equals 14 residues. Germline CDR1 reads MGHRA; CDR2 reads YSYEKL. The CDR3 loop is CASSQDPTVETQYF. The CDR3 bases are TGCGCCAGCAGCCAAGATCCTACGGTAGAGACCCAGTACTTC.

The sample holds a few counts of this clonotype. The chain joins TRBV4-1 to TRBJ2-7; no definite D call. V lost 1 base and J 0 bases, leaving 13 bases between the germline ends. The CDR3 length is 16 residues. Germline CDR1 reads MGHRA; CDR2 reads YSYEKL. DNA of the CDR3: TGCGCCAGCAGCCAAGTTTTGGCAGAGAGCTCCTACGAGCAGTACTTC. Translation: CASSQVLAESSYEQYF.

This clonotype has a count of ten or more. The CDR3 nucleotides read TGTGCCAGCAGTTGGGACAACTATAACTATGGCTACACCTTC. Translated: CASSWDNYNYGYTF. The chain has TRBV28 and TRBJ1-2; a possible D gene is TRBD1 (6 bases). CDR3 size: 14 residues. Germline V gene lookup returns CDR1 MDHEN and CDR2 SYDVKM. Trimming pared 4 bases from V and 1 base from J, leaving 10 bases between.

This clonotype was counted a few times. The rearrangement links TRBV30 to TRBJ1-5; no clear D. Germline V CDR1 and CDR2: GTSNPN, SVGIG (reference sequence). The germline V and J ends were trimmed by 0 bases and 4 bases, with 7 bases remaining between them. The CDR3 length is 13 residues. CDR3 loop: CAWSVAGNQPQHF. CDR3 bases: TGTGCCTGGAGTGTAGCGGGGAATCAGCCCCAGCATTTT.